This paragraph reports one TCR beta chain. V dropped 1 base and J dropped 1; count of bases not matched to a gene: 9. The CDR3 is 18 amino acids. Germline loops: CDR1 LGHNA, CDR2 YNFKEQ. This entry comes from a study of T cell changes during pregnancy in multiple sclerosis. Data came from immunoSEQ multiplex PCR; TCRdb stores just in-frame clones and leaves some out. The data show about 50,000 clones, about 92% seen once. The sample consisted of CD4+ T cells from peripheral blood mononuclear cells, taken in the third trimester of pregnancy. The rearrangement uses TRBV4-2 and TRBJ2-5, with 10 positions matching TRBD2. This TCR derives from a female donor with multiple sclerosis, enrolled in a pregnancy study. The CDR3 loop reads CASSQASGGGGVQETQYF. CDR3 bases: TGTGCCAGCAGCCAAGCGAGCGGGGGGGGAGGGGTCCAAGAGACCCAGTACTTC.